These T cell receptor beta chains were read from a single sample in a study of blood T cell repertoires in COVID-19. The method was immunoSEQ multiplex PCR; TCRdb's version includes in-frame clones alone and lacks a portion of them. The sample contains roughly 250,000 clones, roughly nine tenths of which appear only once. The specimen was peripheral blood. Source of these receptors: a man in his 60s who had recovered from COVID-19. The CDR3 runs from the conserved cysteine through the conserved F or W. Each record gives: D gene, J gene, clone size, V gene, CDR3 protein, CDR3 DNA. D genes are given only for firm matches. Clone size is given for some rows only: seen once, a few or many times, or a class if the clone is expanded.

D: -
J: TRBJ2-7
size: -
V: TRBV27
CDR3: CASSFRPLGEQYF
DNA: TGTGCCAGCAGTTTCAGGCCCTTAGGCGAGCAGTACTTC

D: TRBD1
J: TRBJ2-1
size: -
V: TRBV7-3
CDR3: CASREAGTAYNEQFF
DNA: TGTGCCAGCAGGGAAGCCGGGACAGCTTACAATGAGCAGTTCTTC

D: -
J: TRBJ1-2
size: -
V: TRBV3-1/TRBV3-2
CDR3: CASSQGGRVRGYTF
DNA: TGTGCCAGCAGCCAAGGGGGCAGGGTGCGGGGCTACACCTTC

D: TRBD1
J: TRBJ2-7
size: -
V: TRBV7-6
CDR3: CASSLSTGVGYEQYF
DNA: TGTGCCAGCAGCCTCAGTACAGGGGTAGGTTACGAGCAGTACTTC

D: -
J: TRBJ1-1
size: -
V: TRBV2
CDR3: CASSERQQNTEAFF
DNA: TGTGCCAGCAGTGAGCGACAGCAGAACACTGAAGCTTTCTTT

D: TRBD1
J: TRBJ1-5
size: -
V: TRBV19
CDR3: CASVNRQGLSHQPQHF
DNA: TGTGCCAGTGTCAATCGACAGGGTCTCTCCCATCAGCCCCAGCATTTT

D: -
J: TRBJ1-6
size: -
V: TRBV19
CDR3: CASSNQGWSYNSPLHF
DNA: TGTGCCAGTAGTAACCAGGGATGGTCCTATAATTCACCCCTCCACTTT

D: -
J: TRBJ2-7
size: once
V: TRBV7-9
CDR3: CASSLERTAYEQYF
DNA: TGTGCCAGCAGCTTAGAGCGTACGGCCTACGAGCAGTACTTC

D: -
J: TRBJ1-2
size: -
V: TRBV5-4
CDR3: CASIRIPYGYTF
DNA: TGTGCCAGCATCAGGATTCCCTATGGCTACACCTTC

D: -
J: TRBJ2-1
size: -
V: TRBV6-5
CDR3: CASSSPWRNNEQFF
DNA: TGTGCCAGCAGCTCGCCGTGGAGGAACAATGAGCAGTTCTTC

D: TRBD2
J: TRBJ2-1
size: -
V: TRBV4-1
CDR3: CASCLTSGGPNEQFF
DNA: TGCGCCAGCTGCCTAACTAGCGGGGGACCCAATGAGCAGTTCTTC

D: -
J: TRBJ1-2
size: -
V: TRBV19
CDR3: CASSLQGLYGYTF
DNA: TGTGCCAGTAGTCTACAGGGACTATATGGCTACACCTTC

D: -
J: TRBJ1-5
size: -
V: TRBV9
CDR3: CASSVGQSREPQHF
DNA: TGTGCCAGCAGCGTAGGGCAGTCTCGTGAGCCCCAGCATTTT

D: TRBD1
J: TRBJ2-2
size: -
V: TRBV7-7
CDR3: CASSRGTGSAGELFF
DNA: TGTGCTAGCAGCCGAGGGACAGGGTCCGCCGGGGAGCTGTTTTTT

D: -
J: TRBJ1-1
size: -
V: TRBV29-1
CDR3: CSGANTEAFF
DNA: TGCAGCGGAGCGAACACTGAAGCTTTCTTT

D: -
J: TRBJ1-1
size: -
V: TRBV18
CDR3: CASSPRLSTEAFF
DNA: TGTGCCAGCTCACCTCGATTGAGCACTGAAGCTTTCTTT

D: -
J: TRBJ1-2
size: -
V: TRBV19
CDR3: CASRSRTRYGYTF
DNA: TGTGCCAGTAGGAGCCGAACGCGGTATGGCTACACCTTC

D: TRBD1
J: TRBJ1-3
size: -
V: TRBV10-3
CDR3: CAIRTGLSGNTIYF
DNA: TGTGCCATCAGGACAGGGCTCTCTGGAAACACCATATATTTT

D: TRBD1
J: TRBJ2-7
size: -
V: TRBV18
CDR3: CASSQGTGISYEQYF
DNA: TGTGCCAGCTCACAGGGGACAGGAATTTCCTACGAGCAGTACTTC

D: TRBD1
J: TRBJ1-5
size: -
V: TRBV11-2
CDR3: CASSPDRGANQPQHF
DNA: TGTGCCAGCAGCCCCGACAGGGGAGCCAATCAGCCCCAGCATTTT

D: -
J: TRBJ2-7
size: -
V: TRBV15
CDR3: CATSRGGSGSTYEQYF
DNA: TGTGCCACCAGCAGAGGGGGTTCAGGGTCGACGTACGAGCAGTACTTC

D: -
J: TRBJ1-6
size: -
V: TRBV2
CDR3: CASRVGEYNSPLHF
DNA: TGTGCCAGCAGAGTTGGGGAGTATAATTCACCCCTCCACTTT

D: -
J: TRBJ2-1
size: -
V: TRBV2
CDR3: CASSEGAREFF
DNA: TGTGCCAGCAGTGAAGGGGCGCGCGAGTTCTTC

D: TRBD1
J: TRBJ2-2
size: -
V: TRBV7-3
CDR3: CASSPRTGRNTGELFF
DNA: TGTGCCAGCAGCCCCCGGACAGGGAGGAACACCGGGGAGCTGTTTTTT

D: TRBD1
J: TRBJ2-5
size: -
V: TRBV3-1/TRBV3-2
CDR3: CASSQSARRQGAKETQYF
DNA: TGTGCCAGCAGCCAGTCCGCGAGGAGACAGGGGGCAAAAGAGACCCAGTACTTC

D: TRBD2
J: TRBJ2-1
size: -
V: TRBV7-4
CDR3: CASSSFPDTSGDYNEQFF
DNA: TGTGCCAGCAGCTCCTTCCCAGATACTAGCGGGGACTACAATGAGCAGTTCTTC

D: TRBD1
J: TRBJ2-7
size: few
V: TRBV6-2/TRBV6-3
CDR3: CASSFDRGRSYEQYF
DNA: TGTGCCAGCAGTTTCGACAGGGGGCGATCGTACGAGCAGTACTTC

D: TRBD1
J: TRBJ1-4
size: -
V: TRBV27
CDR3: CASQNRGGEKLFF
DNA: TGTGCCAGCCAAAACAGGGGAGGCGAAAAACTGTTTTTT

D: TRBD1
J: TRBJ2-2
size: -
V: TRBV4-2
CDR3: CASSQEVPGGHLGTGELFF
DNA: TGTGCCAGCAGCCAAGAAGTACCAGGGGGACACCTTGGCACCGGGGAGCTGTTTTTT

D: TRBD1
J: TRBJ1-6
size: -
V: TRBV11-2
CDR3: CASSFRGPNSPLHF
DNA: TGTGCCAGCAGCTTCAGGGGGCCGAATTCACCCCTCCACTTT

D: -
J: TRBJ2-1
size: -
V: TRBV6-1
CDR3: CASSEYTQGRGNEQFF
DNA: TGTGCCAGCAGTGAGTATACGCAGGGAAGGGGCAATGAGCAGTTCTTC

D: TRBD2
J: TRBJ2-7
size: -
V: TRBV13
CDR3: CASSLAAGGYEQYF
DNA: TGTGCCAGCAGCTTAGCTGCGGGGGGTTACGAGCAGTACTTC

D: TRBD1
J: TRBJ1-3
size: -
V: TRBV19
CDR3: CASRRQGAGNTIYF
DNA: TGTGCCAGTAGACGACAGGGGGCCGGAAACACCATATATTTT

D: TRBD1
J: TRBJ2-7
size: -
V: TRBV10-3
CDR3: CAISVDRTGPYEQYF
DNA: TGTGCCATCAGTGTAGATAGGACAGGGCCCTACGAGCAGTACTTC

D: TRBD1
J: TRBJ2-1
size: -
V: TRBV14
CDR3: CASSQLTGIGGNYNEQFF
DNA: TGTGCCAGCAGCCAACTTACGGGCATAGGGGGCAACTACAATGAGCAGTTCTTC

D: -
J: TRBJ2-2
size: once
V: TRBV9
CDR3: CASSGRTVNTGELFF
DNA: TGTGCCAGCAGCGGACGGACAGTGAACACCGGGGAGCTGTTTTTT

D: -
J: TRBJ2-5
size: -
V: TRBV5-1
CDR3: CASSLGAGLETQYF
DNA: TGCGCCAGCAGCTTGGGTGCAGGGTTAGAGACCCAGTACTTC

D: -
J: TRBJ2-5
size: -
V: TRBV18
CDR3: CASSPRQRGGETQYF
DNA: TGTGCCAGCTCACCGCGGCAGCGAGGTGGGGAGACCCAGTACTTC

D: TRBD1
J: TRBJ2-1
size: -
V: TRBV7-3
CDR3: CASSLKGGQGIKNEQFF
DNA: TGTGCCAGCAGCTTAAAAGGGGGACAGGGGATAAAAAATGAGCAGTTCTTC

D: -
J: TRBJ2-4
size: -
V: TRBV6-2/TRBV6-3
CDR3: CASSWAGDGIQYF
DNA: TGTGCCAGCAGTTGGGCAGGGGATGGCATTCAGTACTTC

D: TRBD1
J: TRBJ2-1
size: -
V: TRBV5-1
CDR3: CASSSGTGGNEQFF
DNA: TGCGCCAGCAGCTCTGGGACAGGGGGCAATGAGCAGTTCTTC

D: -
J: TRBJ2-3
size: -
V: TRBV19
CDR3: CASSKPGLPVGTDTQYF
DNA: TGTGCCAGTAGTAAGCCGGGACTGCCCGTGGGCACAGATACGCAGTATTTT

D: -
J: TRBJ1-4
size: once
V: TRBV6-5
CDR3: CASSPGGSTGEKLFF
DNA: TGTGCCAGCAGCCCCGGGGGGTCAACGGGTGAAAAACTGTTTTTT

D: TRBD1
J: TRBJ1-1
size: -
V: TRBV13
CDR3: CASSVRTGGTEAFF
DNA: TGTGCCAGCAGCGTCAGGACAGGGGGCACTGAAGCTTTCTTT

D: TRBD1
J: TRBJ2-4
size: -
V: TRBV5-4
CDR3: CASLRQGENIQYF
DNA: TGTGCCAGTTTAAGACAGGGAGAGAACATTCAGTACTTC

D: -
J: TRBJ1-1
size: once
V: TRBV28
CDR3: CASSLEFTEAFF
DNA: TGTGCCAGCAGTTTGGAGTTCACTGAAGCTTTCTTT

D: -
J: TRBJ2-1
size: -
V: TRBV5-1
CDR3: CASSLVQAIGIYNEQFF
DNA: TGCGCCAGCAGCCTCGTTCAGGCTATAGGAATTTACAATGAGCAGTTCTTC

D: -
J: TRBJ2-7
size: -
V: TRBV25-1
CDR3: CASSEYWGPYEQYF
DNA: TGTGCCAGCAGTGAATACTGGGGGCCCTACGAGCAGTACTTC

D: -
J: TRBJ2-6
size: -
V: TRBV13
CDR3: CASSSGTFSGANVLTF
DNA: TGTGCCAGCAGCTCCGGGACTTTTTCTGGGGCCAACGTCCTGACTTTC

D: -
J: TRBJ1-4
size: -
V: TRBV5-1
CDR3: CASSLSATNEKLFF
DNA: TGCGCCAGCAGCTTGTCAGCAACTAATGAAAAACTGTTTTTT

D: -
J: TRBJ2-7
size: -
V: TRBV19
CDR3: CASSIPGASYEQYF
DNA: TGTGCCAGTAGTATCCCAGGGGCCTCCTACGAGCAGTACTTC

D: -
J: TRBJ2-7
size: -
V: TRBV5-5
CDR3: CASSAEEEITNEQYF
DNA: TGTGCCAGCAGTGCCGAGGAAGAGATTACCAACGAGCAGTACTTC

D: -
J: TRBJ2-7
size: -
V: TRBV4-2
CDR3: CASSHGGTSLTGQYF
DNA: TGTGCCAGCAGCCATGGGGGGACTTCTTTAACGGGGCAGTACTTC

D: -
J: TRBJ2-5
size: -
V: TRBV9
CDR3: CASSGHSILGTQETQYF
DNA: TGTGCCAGCAGCGGCCACTCCATATTAGGGACTCAAGAGACCCAGTACTTC

D: -
J: TRBJ2-1
size: -
V: TRBV6-5
CDR3: CASQVGTHNNEQFF
DNA: TGTGCCAGCCAAGTAGGGACTCATAACAATGAGCAGTTCTTC